The 10 T cell receptor beta chains listed next were all sequenced from one sample in a study of CD8+ T cells in alopecia areata. Specified treatment: oral pan-JAK inhibitor, 5-10 mg twice daily. The sequencing template was cDNA reverse transcribed from extracted RNA. Some clones are missing from TCRdb's copy, which holds only in-frame ones; the method was immunoSEQ multiplex PCR. The sample yields approximately 160,000 clones, around three fifths seen once. The sequences come from CD4+ T cells sorted from blood, collected at week 24, from a patient treated with tofacitinib. These TCRs come from a human donor with alopecia areata.

J is TRBJ2-3 and V is TRBV7-9; D is unclear. This CDR3 region has 15 residues. Germline V CDR1 and CDR2: SEHNR, FQNEAQ (reference sequence). The V gene lost 4 bases and the J gene lost 0 bases, with 11 bases spanning the gap. CDR3 sequence: CASSYPTPSTDTQYF. The CDR3 DNA sequence: TGTGCCAGCAGCTATCCGACACCTAGCACAGATACGCAGTATTTT.

This rearrangement joins TRBV6-6 to TRBJ1-1, with unresolved D. V lost 6 bases and J lost 1, with 18 bases in between. The CDR3 loop spans 16 amino acids. Germline V lookup: CDR1 MNHNY, CDR2 SVGAGI (reference sequence). The CDR3 DNA is TGTGCCAGCAGCACACCTCTGCCTAAAGGGAACACTGAAGCTTTCTTT. Translated: CASSTPLPKGNTEAFF.

The table lists this clone with a count of one. The rearrangement links TRBV5-1 to TRBJ2-5; tentatively, D is TRBD2 (7 bases). The CDR3 has 16 residues. Trimming removed 4 bases at V and 5 bases at J, with 21 bases between. Germline lookup yields CDR1 SGHRS and CDR2 YFSETQ. CDR3 sequence (DNA): TGCGCCAGCAGCGACCCCGGGTCGGGGGGCGAGGAGACCCAGTACTTC. This translates into CASSDPGSGGEETQYF.

V gene TRBV7-2 combines with J gene TRBJ1-5; a possible D gene is TRBD1 (5 bases). Germline V CDR1 and CDR2: SGHTA, FQGNSA. The CDR3 spans 15 residues. The germline V and J ends were trimmed by 1 base and 3 bases, with 10 bases remaining between them. The CDR3 DNA reads TGTGCCAGCAGCTTAGGGCAGGGTTCCAATCAGCCCCAGCATTTT. It is translated as CASSLGQGSNQPQHF.

The table lists this clone with a few counts. The rearrangement uses TRBV28 and TRBJ1-4; no reliable D call. The germline V and J ends were trimmed by 3 bases and 7 bases, with 9 bases remaining between them. CDR3 length: 13 amino acids. Germline V lookup: CDR1 MDHEN, CDR2 SYDVKM. The CDR3 DNA sequence: TGTGCCAGCAGTTTGTCGGATTTTGAAAAACTGTTTTTT. It specifies CASSLSDFEKLFF.

CDR3 in DNA: TGCAGCGTTCGGGGAGGTGGATCTGGGGCCAACGTCCTGACTTTC. It is translated as CSVRGGGSGANVLTF. The chain couples TRBV29-1 to TRBJ2-6, with a possible D match to TRBD2 (6 bases). The CDR3 runs 15 residues. CDR1 SQVTM and CDR2 ANQGSEA come from the germline V gene. The ends were cut back, 5 bases at V and 1 base at J, with 12 bases in the middle.

This sequence joins TRBV5-1 and TRBJ1-4; a weak D match, TRBD1 (6 bases). V lost 5 bases and J 8 bases, leaving 19 bases between the germline ends. CDR1 SGHRS and CDR2 YFSETQ come from the germline V gene. The length of the CDR3 is 15 residues. The CDR3 DNA follows: TGCGCCAGCAGGCGACGAGAAACCGACAGGGAAAAACTGTTTTTT. Translation gives CASRRRETDREKLFF.

V usage is TRBV7-7 and J usage is TRBJ1-1; TRBD1 matches 7 bases. This CDR3 spans 13 amino acids. V lost 0 bases, J lost 7 bases, and 2 bases stayed unmatched. Germline lookup yields CDR1 SSHAT and CDR2 FNYEAQ (reference sequence). The CDR3 sequence: CASSLAQGGEAFF. In DNA, the CDR3 is TGTGCCAGCAGCTTAGCGCAGGGGGGTGAAGCTTTCTTT.

For this clone: An end of the junction differs from the germline gene, which may be a read error. V is TRBV11-2 and J is TRBJ1-2; a weak D match, TRBD1 (6 bases). Germline V lookup: CDR1 SGHAT, CDR2 FQNNGV. This CDR3 spans 12 amino acids. CDR3 residues: CASGQTGYDMIF. The DNA of the CDR3 is TGTGCCAGCGGACAGACAGGATACGATATGATCTTC.

In this sample, this clone turned up many times. The chain joins TRBV6-5 to TRBJ1-2; no reliable D call. The CDR3 runs 13 residues. Germline V lookup: CDR1 MNHEY, CDR2 SVGAGI. Trimming shortened V by 0 bases and J by 7 bases, and 9 bases separated the two germline ends. The CDR3 DNA follows: TGTGCCAGCAGTTACTCCCCCGCGGGTGGCTACACCTTC. Its protein is CASSYSPAGGYTF.